Detailed here is one TCR beta chain. This specimen comes from a study of Graves' ophthalmopathy and Graves' hyperthyroidism. RNA transcripts provided the template for amplifying TCR beta CDR3 regions. The workflow started with a first-round RT-PCR run with HTBI primers and then moved on to a second-round multiplex PCR. TCRdb re-derived calls from the multiplex PCR reads in MiXCR, one entry per CDR3 protein. Of 300,000 or so distinct CDR3 sequences listed, roughly a sixth were seen once; the top ten hold 9% to 15%. There are 16 residues in the CDR3. Germline V lookup: CDR1 MDHEN, CDR2 SYDVKM. This receptor was taken from an adult man with Graves' ophthalmopathy. Sequenced input: peripheral blood. The V gene is TRBV28, the J gene TRBJ2-7; 15 bases map to TRBD2. CDR3 in amino acids: CALRGLAGGGRYEQYF. DNA for the CDR3: TGTGCTTTGCGAGGACTAGCGGGAGGGGGCCGGTACGAGCAGTACTTC. Looking up the rest from reference TRBV28 and TRBJ2-7 gives the full variable domain: DVKVTQSSRYLVKRTGEKVFLECVQDMDHENMFWYRQDPGLGLRLIYFSYDVKMKEKGDIPEGYSVSREKKERFSLILESASTNQTSMYLCALRGLAGGGRYEQYFGPGTRLTVT.